This TCR beta chain was profiled in a study of T cell responses to AZD1222 COVID-19 vaccine. The study, taken as a whole, reports: Among spike-specific TCRs, nearly half reportedly target unmutated variant regions.

V lost 5 bases, J lost 5 bases, and 17 bases lay in between. The CDR3 is 15 residues long. The germline CDR1 and CDR2 sequences are SGHTA and FQGNSA. Profiled with immunoSEQ multiplex PCR; TCRdb holds only in-frame clones, not every one. The table shows tens of thousands of clones, with more than 70% occurring only once. This clone was seen a few times. Its antigen is unknown. The chain links TRBV7-2 to TRBJ2-3, with a tentative D call TRBD2 (7 bases). The receptor comes from an adult in good health. The sample here was peripheral blood, taken on day 0 of AZD1222 vaccination. Here the CDR3 reads CASSLQGGAGDTQYF. In DNA form, the CDR3 reads TGTGCCAGCAGCCTACAAGGGGGGGCCGGAGATACGCAGTATTTT.